A selection of T cell receptor beta chains follows, all from one sample in a study of blood T cell repertoires in COVID-19. Profiled with immunoSEQ multiplex PCR; TCRdb holds only in-frame clones, not every one. The sample lists about 260,000 clones; 80% to 90% were seen once. The sequencing input was peripheral blood. Receptors were obtained from a woman aged 40-49 years who had recovered from COVID-19. Each CDR3 is given with its conserved first and last residue. A D gene is named only where the DNA matches it firmly. The listing skips clone size in some rows; elsewhere it reads once, few, many or a size class.

D gene	V gene	clone size	J gene	CDR3 DNA	CDR3 protein
TRBD1	TRBV6-5	once	TRBJ2-7	TGTGCCAGCAGGGGACAGGGTTCCTACGAGCAGTACTTC	CASRGQGSYEQYF
.	TRBV18	.	TRBJ2-1	TGTGCCAGCTCACCAGGCCTAGACGATGAGCAGTTCTTC	CASSPGLDDEQFF
.	TRBV5-4	.	TRBJ1-5	TGTGCCAGCAGCTTGGCGGGCAATCAGCCCCAGCATTTT	CASSLAGNQPQHF
.	TRBV20-1	.	TRBJ1-2	TGCAGTGCGAGACGGCAGCGGGGCTACACCTTC	CSARRQRGYTF
.	TRBV7-6	.	TRBJ2-1	TGTGCCAGCAGCCCCATAATCGGGGTCCGCAATGAGCAGTTCTTC	CASSPIIGVRNEQFF
TRBD1	TRBV27	once	TRBJ1-2	TGTGCCAGCAGTAACCTACCGGGACAGGGACCCTATGGCTACACCTTC	CASSNLPGQGPYGYTF
.	TRBV3-1/TRBV3-2	.	TRBJ1-2	TGTGCCAGCAGCCAAGTTTGGTCCGGGAGCGACTATGGCTACACCTTC	CASSQVWSGSDYGYTF
.	TRBV4-1	once	TRBJ1-1	TGCGCCAGCAGCCTCGAGGGGTCGACAGGCCTGAACACTGAAGCTTTCTTT	CASSLEGSTGLNTEAFF
.	TRBV10-3	.	TRBJ2-7	TGTGCCATCAGTCCGGCACCCGATCCGGGCGAGCAGTACTTC	CAISPAPDPGEQYF
.	TRBV6-6	.	TRBJ2-2	.	CASSFFGAGELFF
.	TRBV6-5	.	TRBJ1-2	TGTGCCAGCAGTTACTTTAGGGGATATGGCTACACCTTC	CASSYFRGYGYTF
TRBD2	TRBV13	.	TRBJ2-7	TGTGCCAGCAGCTCTGGGACTAGCGGGGCGTACGAGCAGTACTTC	CASSSGTSGAYEQYF
TRBD1	TRBV7-6	.	TRBJ2-1	TGTGCCAGCAGCTTAGCGATCGCCGGGACAGGGGGTGGGCATGAGCAGTTCTTC	CASSLAIAGTGGGHEQFF
.	TRBV5-6	.	TRBJ2-1	TGTGCCAGCAGCCGCTATCGCGGGGAAGGGAACTACAATGAGCAGTTCTTC	CASSRYRGEGNYNEQFF
.	TRBV27	.	TRBJ1-6	TGTGCCAGCAGTTTATCCGTTGGTAGCTCCTATAATTCACCCCTCCACTTT	CASSLSVGSSYNSPLHF
.	TRBV30	.	TRBJ1-1	TGTGCCTGGAGTGTAGAGGGGAGGAGAGCTTTCTTT	CAWSVEGRRAFF
.	TRBV2	.	TRBJ1-4	TGTGCCAGCAGTGGAGACAGACTAGATGAAAAACTGTTTTTT	CASSGDRLDEKLFF
.	TRBV25-1	once	TRBJ1-4	TGTGCCAGCAGTGAACCCCTGACAGGCCGTAATGAAAAACTGTTTTTT	CASSEPLTGRNEKLFF
.	TRBV6-5	.	TRBJ1-4	TGTGCCAGCAGTTACTCGTTCACAGGGCTGGACGAAAAACTGTTTTTT	CASSYSFTGLDEKLFF
TRBD1	TRBV19	.	TRBJ1-2	TGTGCCAGTAAAGACCTTGGACAGGGTGCTTGGGGGAACTATGGCTACACCTTC	CASKDLGQGAWGNYGYTF
.	TRBV7-9	.	TRBJ2-2	TGTGCCAGCAGATCGCCTTATGAGGGCACCGGGGAGCTGTTTTTT	CASRSPYEGTGELFF
.	TRBV6-2/TRBV6-3	.	TRBJ2-7	TGTGCCAGCAGCCTAGACTCCTACGAGCAGTACTTC	CASSLDSYEQYF
.	TRBV30	once	TRBJ1-2	TGTGCCTGGAGTGGCGGGGGAGGGCAGTTTGGCTACACCTTC	CAWSGGGGQFGYTF
TRBD2	TRBV12-5	.	TRBJ2-3	TGTGCTAGTGGCCCAGCTCCCAAGGGAGCGGGGGAGACAGATACGCAGTATTTT	CASGPAPKGAGETDTQYF
.	TRBV28	.	TRBJ2-7	TGTGCCAGCAGTCCTCCGGGAAGCATCTACGAGCAGTACTTC	CASSPPGSIYEQYF
TRBD1	TRBV4-1	.	TRBJ1-2	TGCGCCAGCAGCCCGGGACAGGCGAACACCTTC	CASSPGQANTF
TRBD2	TRBV5-6	.	TRBJ2-3	TGTGCCAGCAGCAGGACTAGCGGGGAGACAGATACGCAGTATTTT	CASSRTSGETDTQYF
TRBD1	TRBV19	.	TRBJ1-1	TGTGCCAGTAGCAAAAATAGGGACAGGGAAGCTTTCTTT	CASSKNRDREAFF